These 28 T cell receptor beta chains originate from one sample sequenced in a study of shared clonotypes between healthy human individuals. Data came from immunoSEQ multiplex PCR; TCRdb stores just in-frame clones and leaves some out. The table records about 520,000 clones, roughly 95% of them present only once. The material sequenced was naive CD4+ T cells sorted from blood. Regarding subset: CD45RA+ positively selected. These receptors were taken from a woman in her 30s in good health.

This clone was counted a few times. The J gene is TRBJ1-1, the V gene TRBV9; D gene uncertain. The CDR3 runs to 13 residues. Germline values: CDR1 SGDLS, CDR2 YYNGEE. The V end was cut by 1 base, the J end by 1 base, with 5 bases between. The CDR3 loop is CASSVRPNTEAFF. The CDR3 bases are TGTGCCAGCAGCGTACGGCCGAACACTGAAGCTTTCTTT.

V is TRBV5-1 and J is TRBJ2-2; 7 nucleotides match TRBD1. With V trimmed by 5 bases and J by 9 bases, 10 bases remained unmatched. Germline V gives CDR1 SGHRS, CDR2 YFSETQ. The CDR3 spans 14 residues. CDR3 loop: CASSRNRGERELFF. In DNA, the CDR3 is TGCGCCAGCAGTCGAAACAGGGGCGAAAGGGAGCTGTTTTTT. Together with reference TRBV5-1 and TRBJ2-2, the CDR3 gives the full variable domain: KAGVTQTPRYLIKTRGQQVTLSCSPISGHRSVSWYQQTPGQGLQFLFEYFSETQRNKGNFPGRFSGRQFSNSRSEMNVSTLELGDSALYLCASSRNRGERELFFGEGSRLTVL.

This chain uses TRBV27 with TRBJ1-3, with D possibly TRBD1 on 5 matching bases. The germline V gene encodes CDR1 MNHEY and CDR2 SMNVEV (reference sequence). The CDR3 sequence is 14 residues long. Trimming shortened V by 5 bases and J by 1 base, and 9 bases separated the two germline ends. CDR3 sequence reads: CASSEGLSGNTIYF. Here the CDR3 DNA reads TGTGCCAGCAGTGAGGGGCTATCTGGAAACACCATATATTTT.

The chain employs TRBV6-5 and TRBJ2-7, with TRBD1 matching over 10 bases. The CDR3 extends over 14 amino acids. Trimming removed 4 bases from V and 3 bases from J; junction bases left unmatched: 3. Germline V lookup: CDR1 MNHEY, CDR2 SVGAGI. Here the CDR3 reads CASSWDRGRYEQYF. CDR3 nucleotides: TGTGCCAGCAGTTGGGACAGGGGACGCTACGAGCAGTACTTC.

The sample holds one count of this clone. This chain's CDR3 is CASSAGGDFTDTQYF. The CDR3 bases are TGTGCCAGCAGCGCGGGAGGGGATTTCACAGATACGCAGTATTTT. The V call is TRBV28, the J call TRBJ2-3; the match to TRBD2 covers 9 bases. CDR3 size: 15 residues. The germline V gene encodes CDR1 MDHEN and CDR2 SYDVKM. Trimming cost V 6 bases and J 2 bases; bases outside gene matches: 6.

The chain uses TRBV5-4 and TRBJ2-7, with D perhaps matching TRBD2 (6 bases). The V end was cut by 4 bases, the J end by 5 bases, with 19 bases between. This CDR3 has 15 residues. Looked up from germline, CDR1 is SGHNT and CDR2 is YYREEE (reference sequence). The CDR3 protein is CASSGAGTPVHEQYF. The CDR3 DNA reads TGTGCCAGCAGCGGAGCCGGGACTCCCGTCCACGAGCAGTACTTC.

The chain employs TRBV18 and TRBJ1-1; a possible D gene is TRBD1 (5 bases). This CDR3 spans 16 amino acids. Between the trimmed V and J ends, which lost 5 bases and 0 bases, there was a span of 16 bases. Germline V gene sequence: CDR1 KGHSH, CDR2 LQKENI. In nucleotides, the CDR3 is TGTGCCAGCTCAAGGGGATTGGGCGAAATGAACACTGAAGCTTTCTTT. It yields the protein CASSRGLGEMNTEAFF.

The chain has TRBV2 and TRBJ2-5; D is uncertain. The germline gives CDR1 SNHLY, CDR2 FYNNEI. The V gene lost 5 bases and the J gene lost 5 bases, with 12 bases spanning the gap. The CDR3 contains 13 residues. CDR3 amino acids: CASSNKGWETQYF. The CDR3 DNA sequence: TGTGCCAGCAGTAATAAAGGGTGGGAGACCCAGTACTTC.

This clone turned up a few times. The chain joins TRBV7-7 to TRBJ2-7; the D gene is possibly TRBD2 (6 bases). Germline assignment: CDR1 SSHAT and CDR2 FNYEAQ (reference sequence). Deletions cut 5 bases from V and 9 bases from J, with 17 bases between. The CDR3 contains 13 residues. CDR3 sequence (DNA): TGTGCCAGCAGCCAGGACCTAGTGGGAGGGCAGTACTTC. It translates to CASSQDLVGGQYF.

This CDR3 is CASSERTTEAFF. The CDR3 DNA reads as TGTGCCAGCAGTGAGAGAACAACTGAAGCTTTCTTT. V gene TRBV28 combines with J gene TRBJ1-1; D gene uncertain. Per germline, CDR1 MDHEN and CDR2 SYDVKM. The CDR3 runs to 12 residues. V lost 5 bases to trimming and J lost 5 bases, with 9 bases between them.

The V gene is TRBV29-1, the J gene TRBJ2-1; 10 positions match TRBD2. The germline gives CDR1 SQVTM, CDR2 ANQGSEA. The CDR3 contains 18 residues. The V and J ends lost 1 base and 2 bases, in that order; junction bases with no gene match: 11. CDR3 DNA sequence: TGCAGCGTTGAAGGTATGGCTAGCGGGAGAGGCGCCTACAATGAGCAGTTCTTC. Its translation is CSVEGMASGRGAYNEQFF.

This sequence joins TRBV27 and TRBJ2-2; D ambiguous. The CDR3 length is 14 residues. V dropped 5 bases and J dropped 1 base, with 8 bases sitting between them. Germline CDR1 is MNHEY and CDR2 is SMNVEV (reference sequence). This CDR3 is CASSRHQNTGELFF. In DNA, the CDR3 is TGTGCCAGCAGTCGGCATCAGAACACCGGGGAGCTGTTTTTT.

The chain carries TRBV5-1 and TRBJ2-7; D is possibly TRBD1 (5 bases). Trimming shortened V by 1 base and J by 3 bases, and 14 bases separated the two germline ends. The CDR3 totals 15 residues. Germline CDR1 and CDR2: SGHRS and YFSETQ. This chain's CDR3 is CASSLRGPSDYEQYF. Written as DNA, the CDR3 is TGCGCCAGCAGCTTGAGGGGTCCAAGCGACTACGAGCAGTACTTC.

CDR3 residues: CASRWTALEGLAEAFF. CDR3 DNA sequence: TGCGCCAGCAGGTGGACAGCGCTGGAGGGATTGGCTGAAGCTTTCTTT. The chain combines TRBV5-1 with TRBJ1-1, with D perhaps matching TRBD1 (6 bases). CDR3 length: 16 amino acids. Germline V lookup: CDR1 SGHRS, CDR2 YFSETQ. Trimming shortened V by 5 bases and J by 6 bases, and 23 bases separated the two germline ends.

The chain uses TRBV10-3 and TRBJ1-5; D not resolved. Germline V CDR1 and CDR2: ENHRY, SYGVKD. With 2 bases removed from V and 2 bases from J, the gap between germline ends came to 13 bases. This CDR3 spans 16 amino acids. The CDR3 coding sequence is TGTGCCATCAGTGAGAAGGGCCCGCTGGGCAATCAGCCCCAGCATTTT. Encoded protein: CAISEKGPLGNQPQHF.

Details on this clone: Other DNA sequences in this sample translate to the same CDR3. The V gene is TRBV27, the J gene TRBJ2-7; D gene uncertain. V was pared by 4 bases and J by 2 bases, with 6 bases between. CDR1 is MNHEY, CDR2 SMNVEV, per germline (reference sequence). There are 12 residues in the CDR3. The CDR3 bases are TGTGCCAGCAGTTCGAGAACCTACGAGCAGTACTTC. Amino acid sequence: CASSSRTYEQYF.

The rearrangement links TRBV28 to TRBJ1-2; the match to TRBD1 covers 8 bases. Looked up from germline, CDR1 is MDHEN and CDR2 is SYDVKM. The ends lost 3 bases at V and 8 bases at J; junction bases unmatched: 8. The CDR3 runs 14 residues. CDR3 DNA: TGTGCCAGCAGTTTGGCAGGGGGCCTCTGGGGCTACACCTTC. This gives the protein CASSLAGGLWGYTF.

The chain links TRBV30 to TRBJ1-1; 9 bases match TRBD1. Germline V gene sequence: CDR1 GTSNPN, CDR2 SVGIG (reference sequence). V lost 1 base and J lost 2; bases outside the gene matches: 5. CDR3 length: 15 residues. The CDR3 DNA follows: TGTGCCTGGAGTGGTCCGGGACAGGGAAACACTGAAGCTTTCTTT. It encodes CAWSGPGQGNTEAFF.

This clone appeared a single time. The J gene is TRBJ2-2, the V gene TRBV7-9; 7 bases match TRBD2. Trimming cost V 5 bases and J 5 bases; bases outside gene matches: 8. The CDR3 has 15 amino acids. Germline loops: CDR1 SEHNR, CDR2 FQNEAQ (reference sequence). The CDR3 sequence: CASSPRSGKTGELFF. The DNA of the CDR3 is TGTGCCAGCAGCCCGCGGAGCGGGAAGACCGGGGAGCTGTTTTTT.

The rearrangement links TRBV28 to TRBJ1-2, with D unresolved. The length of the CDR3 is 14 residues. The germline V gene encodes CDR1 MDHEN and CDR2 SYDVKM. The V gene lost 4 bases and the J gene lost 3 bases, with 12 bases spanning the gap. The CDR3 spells CASSSRGRDYGYTF. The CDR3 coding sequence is TGTGCCAGCAGTTCCCGAGGGAGGGACTATGGCTACACCTTC.

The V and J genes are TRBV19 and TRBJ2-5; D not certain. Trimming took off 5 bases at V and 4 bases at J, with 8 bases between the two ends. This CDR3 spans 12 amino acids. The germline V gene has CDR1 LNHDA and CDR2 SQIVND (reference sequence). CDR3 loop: CASSPSGETQYF. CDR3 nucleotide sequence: TGTGCCAGTAGTCCATCCGGAGAGACCCAGTACTTC. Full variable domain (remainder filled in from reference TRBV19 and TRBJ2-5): DGGITQSPKYLFRKEGQNVTLSCEQNLNHDAMYWYRQDPGQGLRLIYYSQIVNDFQKGDIAEGYSVSREKKESFPLTVTSAQKNPTAFYLCASSPSGETQYFGPGTRLLVL.

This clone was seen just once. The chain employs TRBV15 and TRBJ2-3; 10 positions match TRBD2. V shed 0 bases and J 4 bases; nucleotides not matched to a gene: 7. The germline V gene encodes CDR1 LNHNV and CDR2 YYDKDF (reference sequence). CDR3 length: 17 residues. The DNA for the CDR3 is TGTGCCACCAGCAGAGATTATACTAGCGGGATTGCAGATACGCAGTATTTT. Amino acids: CATSRDYTSGIADTQYF.

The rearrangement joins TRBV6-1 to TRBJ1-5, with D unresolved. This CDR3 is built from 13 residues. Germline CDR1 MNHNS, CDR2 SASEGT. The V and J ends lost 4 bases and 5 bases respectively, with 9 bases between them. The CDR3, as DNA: TGTGCCAGCAGTGGGACCATCTATCAGCCCCAGCATTTT. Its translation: CASSGTIYQPQHF.

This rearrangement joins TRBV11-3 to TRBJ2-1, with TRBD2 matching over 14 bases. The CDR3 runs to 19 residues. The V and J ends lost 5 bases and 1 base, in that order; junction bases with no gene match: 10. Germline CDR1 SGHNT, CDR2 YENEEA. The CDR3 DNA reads TGTGCCAGCAGCCGATCGACTAGCGGGAGGGTAAATTCCTACAATGAGCAGTTCTTC. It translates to CASSRSTSGRVNSYNEQFF.

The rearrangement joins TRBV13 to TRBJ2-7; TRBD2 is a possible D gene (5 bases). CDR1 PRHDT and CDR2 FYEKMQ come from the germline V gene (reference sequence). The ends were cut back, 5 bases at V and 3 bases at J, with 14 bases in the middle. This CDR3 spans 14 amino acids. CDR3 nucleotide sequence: TGTGCCAGCAGCCCCGACCTACGGGGCTACGAGCAGTACTTC. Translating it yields CASSPDLRGYEQYF.

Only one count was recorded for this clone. CDR3 in DNA: TGTGCCAGCAGCTTAGCCAGGGGGCAAGAAGCTTTCTTT. This sequence encodes CASSLARGQEAFF. This chain uses TRBV11-1 with TRBJ1-1; 8 bases match TRBD1. CDR3 size: 13 residues. Per germline, CDR1 SGHAT and CDR2 FQDESV (reference sequence). Losses at the gene ends were 0 bases for V and 8 bases for J; bases not matched to a gene: 2. Drawing the rest from reference TRBV11-1 and TRBJ1-1, the complete variable domain is EAEVAQSPRYKITEKSQAVAFWCDPISGHATLYWYRQILGQGPELLVQFQDESVVDDSQLPKDRFSAERLKGVDSTLKIQPAELGDSAMYLCASSLARGQEAFFGQGTRLTVV.

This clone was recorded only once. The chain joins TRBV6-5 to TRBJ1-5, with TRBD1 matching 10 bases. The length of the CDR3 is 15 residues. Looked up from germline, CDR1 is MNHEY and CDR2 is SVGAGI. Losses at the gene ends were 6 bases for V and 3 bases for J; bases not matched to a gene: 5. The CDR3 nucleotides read TGTGCCAGCAGACCGGACAGGGGGAACAATCAGCCCCAGCATTTT. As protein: CASRPDRGNNQPQHF.

For the CDR3, the DNA is TGTGCCAGCAGCCCCTTCAGACTCCGGCGGCAGGAGACCCAGTACTTC. It encodes CASSPFRLRRQETQYF. The chain carries TRBV11-2 and TRBJ2-5, with D uncertain. The CDR3 consists of 16 residues. Germline-derived CDR1 and CDR2 are SGHAT and FQNNGV. V dropped 5 bases and J dropped 5 bases, with 21 bases sitting between them.